This TCR beta chain appears in the sequencing data of a study of blood T cells in healthy people across ages. CDR3 size: 16 residues. The V segment lost 2 bases and the J segment 4 bases; nucleotides outside the gene matches: 7. Per the germline V gene, CDR1 is SGHTA and CDR2 is FQGNSA. Study results and caveats: Unsorted PBMC input precluded a conclusive naive versus antigen-experienced comparison.

The second PCR ran about 6 to 12 cycles with a sample-barcoded 5' primer and J-beta primers. TCRdb called the 5' RACE reads again in MiXCR, with one record for every CDR3 protein. Among around 1,000,000 distinct CDR3 sequences listed, 35% to 40% were seen once. About this clonotype itself: Its antigen is as yet unknown.

The sample consisted of blood. This sequence was found in a man younger than 35 in good health. The chain employs TRBV7-2 and TRBJ1-1, with 10 bases that match TRBD1. The CDR3 DNA reads TGTGCCAGCAGCTTAATGAGACAGGGGGCGCCCACTGAAGCTTTCTTT. This gives the protein CASSLMRQGAPTEAFF.